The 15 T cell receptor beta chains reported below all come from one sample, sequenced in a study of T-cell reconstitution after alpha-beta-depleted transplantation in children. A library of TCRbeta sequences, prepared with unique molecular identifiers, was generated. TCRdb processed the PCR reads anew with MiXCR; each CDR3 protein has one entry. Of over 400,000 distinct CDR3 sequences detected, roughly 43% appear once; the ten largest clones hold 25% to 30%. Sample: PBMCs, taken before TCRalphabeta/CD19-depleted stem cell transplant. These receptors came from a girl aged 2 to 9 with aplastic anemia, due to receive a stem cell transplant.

The CDR3 region has the DNA TGCAGCGTTCTCGTGAACACTGAAGCTTTCTTT. It encodes CSVLVNTEAFF. The chain combines TRBV29-1 with TRBJ1-1; no clear D. The V end was cut by 5 bases, the J end by 0 bases, with 4 bases between. Germline CDR1 and CDR2: SQVTM and ANQGSEA. This CDR3 region has 11 residues. The variable domain in full, completed from reference TRBV29-1 and TRBJ1-1, reads SAVISQKPSRDICQRGTSLTIQCQVDSQVTMMFWYRQQPGQSLTLIATANQGSEATYESGFVIDKFPISRPNLTFSTLTVSNMSPEDSSIYLCSVLVNTEAFFGQGTRLTVV.

The CDR3 loop reads CASSLGGTGNGYTF. CDR3 DNA: TGTGCCAGCAGCTTAGGAGGGACAGGGAACGGCTACACCTTC. The rearrangement uses TRBV7-9 and TRBJ1-2; the match to TRBD1 covers 9 bases. Germline trimming cut 1 base from V and 8 bases from J; bases unmatched to any gene: 5. CDR1 is SEHNR and CDR2 is FQNEAQ in the germline V gene (reference sequence). This CDR3 has 14 amino acids.

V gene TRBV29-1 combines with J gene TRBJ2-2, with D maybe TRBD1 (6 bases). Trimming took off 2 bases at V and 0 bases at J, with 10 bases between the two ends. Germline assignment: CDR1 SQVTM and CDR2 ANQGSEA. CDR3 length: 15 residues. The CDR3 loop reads CSVETGTTNTGELFF. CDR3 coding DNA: TGCAGCGTTGAAACCGGGACAACGAACACCGGGGAGCTGTTTTTT.

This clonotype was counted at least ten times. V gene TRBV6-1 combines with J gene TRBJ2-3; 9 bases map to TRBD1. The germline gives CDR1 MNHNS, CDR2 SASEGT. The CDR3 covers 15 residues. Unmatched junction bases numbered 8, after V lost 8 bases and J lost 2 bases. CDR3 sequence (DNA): TGTGCCAGCTCCCCCCGGGACAGGGACACAGATACGCAGTATTTT. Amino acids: CASSPRDRDTDTQYF.

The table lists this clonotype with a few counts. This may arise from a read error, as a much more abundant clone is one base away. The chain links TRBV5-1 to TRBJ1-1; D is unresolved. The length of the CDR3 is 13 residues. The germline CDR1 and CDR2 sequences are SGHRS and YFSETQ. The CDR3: CASRRWGATEVFF. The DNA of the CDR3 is TGCGCCAGCCGGAGGTGGGGAGCCACTGAAGTTTTCTTT. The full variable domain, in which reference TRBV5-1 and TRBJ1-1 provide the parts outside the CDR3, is KAGVTQTPRYLIKTRGQQVTLSCSPISGHRSVSWYQQTPGQGLQFLFEYFSETQRNKGNFPGRFSGRQFSNSRSEMNVSTLELGDSALYLCASRRWGATEVFFGQGTRLTVV.

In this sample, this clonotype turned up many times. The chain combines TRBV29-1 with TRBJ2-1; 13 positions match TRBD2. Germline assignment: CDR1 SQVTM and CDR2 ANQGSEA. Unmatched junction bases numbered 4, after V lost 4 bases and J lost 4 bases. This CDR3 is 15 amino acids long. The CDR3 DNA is TGCAGCGTTGGGGGACTAGCGGGAAAATACAATGAGCAGTTCTTC. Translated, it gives CSVGGLAGKYNEQFF.

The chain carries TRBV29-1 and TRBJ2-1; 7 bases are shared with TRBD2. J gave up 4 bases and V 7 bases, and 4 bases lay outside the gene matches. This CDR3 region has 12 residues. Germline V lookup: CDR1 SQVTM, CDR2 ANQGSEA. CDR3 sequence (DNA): TGCAGCGGCTCTAGCGGTTACAATGAGCAGTTCTTC. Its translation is CSGSSGYNEQFF.

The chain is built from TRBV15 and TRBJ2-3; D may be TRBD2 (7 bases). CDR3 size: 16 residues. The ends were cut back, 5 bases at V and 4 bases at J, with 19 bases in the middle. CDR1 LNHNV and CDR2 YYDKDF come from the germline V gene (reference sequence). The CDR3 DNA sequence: TGTGCCACCAGCGGCGGGGGCCTAGCGGACTCAGATACGCAGTATTTT. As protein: CATSGGGLADSDTQYF.

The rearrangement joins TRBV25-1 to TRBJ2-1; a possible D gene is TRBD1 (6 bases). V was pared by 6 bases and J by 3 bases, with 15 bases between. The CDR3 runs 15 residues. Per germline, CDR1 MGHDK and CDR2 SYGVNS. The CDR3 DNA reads TGTGCCAGCAGCACTACCGGACAGAGCTACAATGAGCAGTTCTTC. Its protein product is CASSTTGQSYNEQFF. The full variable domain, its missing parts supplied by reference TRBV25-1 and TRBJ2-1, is EADIYQTPRYLVIGTGKKITLECSQTMGHDKMYWYQQDPGMELHLIHYSYGVNSTEKGDLSSESTVSRIRTEHFPLTLESARPSHTSQYLCASSTTGQSYNEQFFGPGTRLTVL.

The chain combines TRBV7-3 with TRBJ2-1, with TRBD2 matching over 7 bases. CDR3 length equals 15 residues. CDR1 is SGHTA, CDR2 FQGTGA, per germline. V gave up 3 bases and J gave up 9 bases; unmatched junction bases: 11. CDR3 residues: CASSFGLVSGPEQFF. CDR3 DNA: TGTGCCAGCAGCTTCGGACTAGTAAGCGGCCCTGAGCAGTTCTTC. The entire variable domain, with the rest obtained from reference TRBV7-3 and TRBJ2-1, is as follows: GAGVSQTPSNKVTEKGKYVELRCDPISGHTALYWYRQSLGQGPEFLIYFQGTGAADDSGLPNDRFFAVRPEGSVSTLKIQRTERGDSAVYLCASSFGLVSGPEQFFGPGTRLTVL.

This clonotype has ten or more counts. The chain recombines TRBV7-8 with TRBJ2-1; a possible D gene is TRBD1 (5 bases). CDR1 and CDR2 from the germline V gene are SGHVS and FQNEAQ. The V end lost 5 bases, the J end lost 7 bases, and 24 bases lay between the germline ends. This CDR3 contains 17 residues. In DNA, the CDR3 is TGTGCCAGCAGCCATTTAGTGGGCAGGGTTGTTTCGAATGAGCAGTTCTTC. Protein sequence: CASSHLVGRVVSNEQFF.

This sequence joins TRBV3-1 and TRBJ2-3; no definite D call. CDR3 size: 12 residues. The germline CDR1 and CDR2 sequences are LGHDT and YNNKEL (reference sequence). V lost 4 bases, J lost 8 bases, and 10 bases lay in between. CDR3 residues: CASSLDRSTQYF. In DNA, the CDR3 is TGTGCCAGCAGCCTCGACCGATCTACGCAGTATTTT.

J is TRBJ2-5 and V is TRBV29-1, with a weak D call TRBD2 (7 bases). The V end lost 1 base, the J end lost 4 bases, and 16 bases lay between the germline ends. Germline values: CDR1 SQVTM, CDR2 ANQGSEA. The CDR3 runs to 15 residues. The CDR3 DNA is TGCAGCGTTGAAGGAGGGGGGGGCCGGGCAGAGACCCAGTACTTC. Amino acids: CSVEGGGGRAETQYF.

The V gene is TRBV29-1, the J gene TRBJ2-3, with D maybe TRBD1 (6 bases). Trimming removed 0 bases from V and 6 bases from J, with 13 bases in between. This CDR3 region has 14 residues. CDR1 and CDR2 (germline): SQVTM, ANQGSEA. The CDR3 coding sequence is TGCAGCGTTGAAGATCTGCGGACAGACGATACGCAGTATTTT. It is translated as CSVEDLRTDDTQYF.

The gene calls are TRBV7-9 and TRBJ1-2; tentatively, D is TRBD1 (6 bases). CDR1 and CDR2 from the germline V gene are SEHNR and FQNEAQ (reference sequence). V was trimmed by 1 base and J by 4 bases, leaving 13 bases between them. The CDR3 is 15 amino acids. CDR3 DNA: TGTGCCAGCAGCTTAGATGGGGGCGATAGCTATGGCTACACCTTC. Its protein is CASSLDGGDSYGYTF.